The 31 T cell receptor beta chains reported below all come from one sample, sequenced in a study of B cell selection in AIRE deficiency. Regulatory T cells were sorted as CD4+CD25hiCD127low/negative. Clones were sequenced by immunoSEQ multiplex PCR, and TCRdb holds only the in-frame ones, with some missing. This table holds roughly 17,000 clones, around 93% found once. Source material: CD4+CD25+ Tregs sorted from PBMCs. The receptors were sampled from a human donor in good health.

This chain connects TRBV4-3 to TRBJ1-2, with a tentative D call TRBD1 (5 bases). Trimming cost V 3 bases and J 8 bases, with 13 bases left between them. Germline V gene data show CDR1 as LGHNA and CDR2 as YSLEER. The CDR3 loop spans 13 amino acids. CDR3 nucleotide sequence: TGCGCCAGCAGCCAGGGACGTAAAGCGGGCTACACCTTC. It is translated as CASSQGRKAGYTF.

This clone was seen once. The chain joins TRBV6-1 to TRBJ2-1, with D perhaps TRBD2 (5 bases). Germline V gene sequence: CDR1 MNHNS, CDR2 SASEGT. CDR3 size: 15 residues. Trimming removed 2 bases at V and 3 bases at J, with 11 bases between. The CDR3 nucleotides are TGTGCCAGCAGTGAAAACACCGGGATCTACAATGAGCAGTTCTTC. It specifies CASSENTGIYNEQFF.

The gene calls are TRBV5-1 and TRBJ2-7; TRBD1 agrees at 10 bases. Trimming at V came to 4 bases and at J to 0 bases, leaving 7 bases not matched to a gene. This CDR3 contains 16 residues. Germline V lookup: CDR1 SGHRS, CDR2 YFSETQ. The CDR3 DNA reads TGCGCCAGCAGCCCCTCCGGGACAGGGGTCTCCTACGAGCAGTACTTC. Its protein is CASSPSGTGVSYEQYF.

V is TRBV2 and J is TRBJ2-3; TRBD2 matches at 7 bases. CDR1 is SNHLY and CDR2 is FYNNEI in the germline V gene. V lost 7 bases to trimming and J lost 2 bases; unmatched junction nucleotides: 3. CDR3 size: 13 residues. The CDR3 nucleotides read TGTGCCAGCACTAGCGGATCCACAGATACGCAGTATTTT. Translating it yields CASTSGSTDTQYF.

The rearrangement joins TRBV25-1 to TRBJ1-1; perhaps TRBD1 as D (5 bases). Germline CDR1 MGHDK, CDR2 SYGVNS. Trimming removed 2 bases from V and 11 bases from J, with 12 bases in between. The CDR3 is 12 amino acids. CDR3 amino acids: CASSEIGRGAFF. CDR3 sequence (DNA): TGTGCCAGCAGTGAAATTGGGAGGGGTGCTTTCTTT.

The V gene is TRBV9, the J gene TRBJ2-2, with a tentative D call TRBD1 (5 bases). Trimming took 0 bases from V and 4 from J, leaving 19 bases between them. Germline-derived CDR1 and CDR2 are SGDLS and YYNGEE. The CDR3 totals 18 residues. CDR3 loop: CASSVGPIPRAGTGELFF. Written as DNA, the CDR3 is TGTGCCAGCAGCGTAGGGCCCATCCCCAGGGCAGGCACCGGGGAGCTGTTTTTT. Drawing the rest from reference TRBV9 and TRBJ2-2, the complete variable domain is DSGVTQTPKHLITATGQRVTLRCSPRSGDLSVYWYQQSLDQGLQFLIQYYNGEERAKGNILERFSAQQFPDLHSELNLSSLELGDSALYFCASSVGPIPRAGTGELFFGEGSRLTVL.

The CDR3 DNA follows: TGTGCCAGCAGTCTTGGACGCTACGAGCAGTACTTC. This gives the protein CASSLGRYEQYF. This rearrangement joins TRBV28 to TRBJ2-7, with D unclear. The germline gives CDR1 MDHEN, CDR2 SYDVKM. The CDR3 spans 12 residues. Between the trimmed V and J ends, which lost 5 bases and 3 bases, there was a span of 8 bases.

V usage is TRBV5-8 and J usage is TRBJ1-4; TRBD1 agrees at 8 bases. The CDR3 runs 15 residues. V lost 4 bases and J lost 8; bases outside the gene matches: 10. Germline CDR1 and CDR2: SGHTS and YDEGEE. Here the CDR3 reads CASSHRQGWREKLFF. The CDR3 bases are TGTGCCAGCAGCCATAGACAGGGGTGGAGAGAAAAACTGTTTTTT.

The chain recombines TRBV30 with TRBJ1-2; no definite D call. Germline CDR1 reads GTSNPN; CDR2 reads SVGIG (reference sequence). CDR3 length equals 12 residues. Trimming stripped 4 bases from V and 0 bases from J, with 6 bases between. Here the CDR3 reads CAWIRSNYGYTF. CDR3 DNA: TGTGCCTGGATACGGTCTAACTATGGCTACACCTTC. Full variable domain (missing parts from reference TRBV30 and TRBJ1-2): SQTIHQWPATLVQPVGSPLSLECTVEGTSNPNLYWYRQAAGRGLQLLFYSVGIGQISSEVPQNLSASRPQDRQFILSSKKLLLSDSGFYLCAWIRSNYGYTFGSGTRLTVV.

The CDR3 region has the DNA TGCGCCAGCAGCTACACAGGGGAAGAGCAGTACTTC. Translating gives CASSYTGEEQYF. J is TRBJ2-7 and V is TRBV5-1; 7 bases agree with TRBD1. In germline, CDR1 is SGHRS, CDR2 YFSETQ. This CDR3 spans 12 amino acids. Unmatched junction bases numbered 4, after V lost 3 bases and J lost 7 bases.

The V and J genes are TRBV2 and TRBJ2-7, with D tentatively TRBD1 or TRBD2 (5 bases each). The length of the CDR3 is 14 residues. Between the trimmed V and J ends, which lost 4 bases and 1 base, there was a span of 11 bases. Germline V gives CDR1 SNHLY, CDR2 FYNNEI. This chain's CDR3 is CASSAGTESYEQYF. CDR3 nucleotide sequence: TGTGCCAGCAGTGCCGGGACGGAATCCTACGAGCAGTACTTC.

The chain links TRBV30 to TRBJ2-1; 9 nucleotides line up with TRBD2. Looked up from germline, CDR1 is GTSNPN and CDR2 is SVGIG (reference sequence). This CDR3 has 15 amino acids. With V trimmed by 2 bases and J by 3 bases, 5 bases remained unmatched. The CDR3 loop reads CAWSLGSGSYNEQFF. CDR3 sequence (DNA): TGTGCCTGGAGTTTGGGTAGCGGGAGCTACAATGAGCAGTTCTTC. Looking up the rest from reference TRBV30 and TRBJ2-1 gives the full variable domain: SQTIHQWPATLVQPVGSPLSLECTVEGTSNPNLYWYRQAAGRGLQLLFYSVGIGQISSEVPQNLSASRPQDRQFILSSKKLLLSDSGFYLCAWSLGSGSYNEQFFGPGTRLTVL.

The CDR3 reads CASTGQGAGGYTF. Here the CDR3 DNA reads TGTGCCAGCACCGGTCAGGGGGCTGGTGGCTACACCTTC. The chain links TRBV11-2 to TRBJ1-2, with 8 bases that match TRBD1. The CDR3 has 13 residues. The germline V gene has CDR1 SGHAT and CDR2 FQNNGV. Trimming removed 7 bases from V and 7 bases from J; junction bases left unmatched: 8.

This clone was counted only a few times. The gene calls are TRBV19 and TRBJ2-7; D may be TRBD1 or TRBD2 (6 bases each). Trimming took off 5 bases at V and 3 bases at J, with 14 bases between the two ends. The germline CDR1 and CDR2 sequences are LNHDA and SQIVND (reference sequence). This CDR3 spans 14 amino acids. The CDR3 bases are TGTGCCAGTAGTCGGCGGGACACCTACTACGAGCAGTACTTC. Translated: CASSRRDTYYEQYF.

The chain is built from TRBV19 and TRBJ1-4; the D gene is possibly TRBD1 (6 bases). The CDR3 contains 16 residues. The germline V gene encodes CDR1 LNHDA and CDR2 SQIVND (reference sequence). The germline V and J ends were trimmed by 5 bases and 4 bases, with 17 bases remaining between them. The CDR3 coding sequence is TGTGCCAGTAGTCCCTTCGGCGGACAGAGTAATGAAAAACTGTTTTTT. Its protein is CASSPFGGQSNEKLFF. The full variable domain, with the rest looked up from reference TRBV19 and TRBJ1-4, is DGGITQSPKYLFRKEGQNVTLSCEQNLNHDAMYWYRQDPGQGLRLIYYSQIVNDFQKGDIAEGYSVSREKKESFPLTVTSAQKNPTAFYLCASSPFGGQSNEKLFFGSGTQLSVL.

V is TRBV7-1 and J is TRBJ1-3; D is possibly TRBD1 (6 bases). TRBV7-1 is classed as an ORF, of uncertain function. The CDR3 is made up of 15 amino acids. Trimming stripped 4 bases from V and 7 bases from J, with 17 bases between. The CDR3 DNA reads as TGTGCCAGCAGCTACAACCGGGACGGGGGCAACACCATATATTTT. This translates into CASSYNRDGGNTIYF.

This clone has only one observation. V and J are TRBV9 and TRBJ2-7; 10 bases agree with TRBD2. CDR1 and CDR2 (germline): SGDLS, YYNGEE. Trimming cost V 0 bases and J 5 bases; bases outside gene matches: 8. The CDR3 extends over 16 amino acids. The CDR3 region is CASSVGLAGVPDEQYF. Here the CDR3 DNA reads TGTGCCAGCAGCGTAGGGCTAGCGGGGGTACCCGACGAGCAGTACTTC.

The chain has TRBV9 and TRBJ2-1; the D gene is possibly TRBD2 (6 bases). Per germline, CDR1 SGDLS and CDR2 YYNGEE. The CDR3 sequence is 14 residues long. V lost 1 base and J lost 4, with 9 bases in between. The CDR3 nucleotides read TGTGCCAGCAGCGTAACGGAGGGTTACAATGAGCAGTTCTTC. Encoded protein: CASSVTEGYNEQFF. Supplemented by reference TRBV9 and TRBJ2-1, the full variable domain reads DSGVTQTPKHLITATGQRVTLRCSPRSGDLSVYWYQQSLDQGLQFLIQYYNGEERAKGNILERFSAQQFPDLHSELNLSSLELGDSALYFCASSVTEGYNEQFFGPGTRLTVL.

V and J are TRBV5-1 and TRBJ2-7; TRBD1 might be the D (5 bases). Trimming stripped 2 bases from V and 6 bases from J, with 12 bases between. Germline V lookup: CDR1 SGHRS, CDR2 YFSETQ. The CDR3 length is 13 residues. The CDR3 DNA follows: TGCGCCAGCAGCTTACCAGACAGACCCGAGCAGTACTTC. Translating gives CASSLPDRPEQYF.

This chain joins TRBV9 and TRBJ2-7; TRBD2 aligns across 7 bases. In germline, CDR1 is SGDLS, CDR2 YYNGEE. V dropped 3 bases and J dropped 0; count of bases not matched to a gene: 3. The CDR3 sequence is 14 residues long. The CDR3 spells CASSGTSDSYEQYF. The CDR3 DNA reads TGTGCCAGCAGCGGAACTAGCGACTCCTACGAGCAGTACTTC.

The rearrangement joins TRBV5-1 to TRBJ2-2; D is perhaps TRBD2 (6 bases). Trimming removed 4 bases at V and 5 bases at J, with 12 bases between. The CDR3 has 14 residues. Germline CDR1 is SGHRS and CDR2 is YFSETQ. The CDR3 sequence: CASSLLAGTGELFF. The CDR3 DNA reads as TGCGCCAGCAGCCTACTGGCGGGGACCGGGGAGCTGTTTTTT.

As DNA, the CDR3 is TGTGCCAGCAGCCCGGCGGTAGCGGGAAACACAGATACGCAGTATTTT. Protein product: CASSPAVAGNTDTQYF. The J gene is TRBJ2-3, the V gene TRBV14; 8 nucleotides match TRBD2. Germline V gene data show CDR1 as SGHDN and CDR2 as FVKESK. Trimming cost V 4 bases and J 2 bases; bases outside gene matches: 8. The CDR3 is 16 residues long.

The rearrangement links TRBV9 to TRBJ1-3; 9 nucleotides agree with TRBD1. The CDR3 is made up of 17 amino acids. CDR1 and CDR2 from the germline V gene are SGDLS and YYNGEE. Losses at the gene ends were 4 bases for V and 3 bases for J; bases not matched to a gene: 11. CDR3 residues: CASSSRDRVLRGNTIYF. The CDR3 DNA reads TGTGCCAGCAGCTCCCGGGACAGGGTCCTCCGTGGAAACACCATATATTTT. Drawing the rest from reference TRBV9 and TRBJ1-3, the complete variable domain is DSGVTQTPKHLITATGQRVTLRCSPRSGDLSVYWYQQSLDQGLQFLIQYYNGEERAKGNILERFSAQQFPDLHSELNLSSLELGDSALYFCASSSRDRVLRGNTIYFGEGSWLTVV.

This clone appeared a single time. V gene TRBV28 combines with J gene TRBJ2-1; TRBD2 matches 10 bases. Losses at the gene ends were 5 bases for V and 13 bases for J; bases not matched to a gene: 14. The CDR3 totals 15 residues. In germline, CDR1 is MDHEN, CDR2 SYDVKM. Here the CDR3 reads CASSPGLATALEQFF. The DNA for the CDR3 is TGTGCCAGCAGTCCGGGACTAGCGACGGCCTTGGAACAGTTCTTC.

The rearrangement joins TRBV2 to TRBJ2-1; no reliable D call. CDR3 size: 8 residues. Germline CDR1 and CDR2: SNHLY and FYNNEI. With 9 bases removed from V and 13 bases from J, the gap between germline ends came to 7 bases. The CDR3: CASKIQFF. CDR3 sequence (DNA): TGTGCCAGTAAAATCCAGTTCTTC.

This rearrangement joins TRBV14 to TRBJ2-2; TRBD2 aligns across 8 bases. Trimming took 4 bases from V and 4 from J; bases not matched to a gene: 17. The germline V gene encodes CDR1 SGHDN and CDR2 FVKESK. The CDR3 covers 19 residues. The CDR3 coding sequence is TGTGCCAGCAGCCCCCCTGGAATGGACAAGCGGGAGAGCACCGGGGAGCTGTTTTTT. It is translated as CASSPPGMDKRESTGELFF.

This chain connects TRBV6-9 to TRBJ2-5; D uncertain. CDR1 is MNHGY, CDR2 SVAAGI, per germline. CDR3 length: 14 amino acids. The V end was cut by 4 bases, the J end by 1 base, with 10 bases between. CDR3 DNA: TGTGCCAGCAGTTTAGTTCCAGGCCAAGAGACCCAGTACTTC. Protein sequence: CASSLVPGQETQYF.

The chain combines TRBV4-1 with TRBJ1-6, with 10 bases identical to TRBD1. The CDR3 sequence is 18 residues long. V was clipped by 0 bases and J by 8 bases; unmatched bases: 10. Germline V lookup: CDR1 MGHRA, CDR2 YSYEKL. This CDR3 reads CASSQDPMTGGVYSPLHF. The CDR3 DNA is TGCGCCAGCAGCCAAGACCCGATGACAGGGGGCGTGTATTCACCCCTCCACTTT.

The V and J genes are TRBV27 and TRBJ2-2; maybe TRBD2 (7 bases). The length of the CDR3 is 16 residues. Germline-derived CDR1 and CDR2 are MNHEY and SMNVEV (reference sequence). Trimming took 5 bases from V and 4 from J, leaving 17 bases between them. CDR3 protein: CASSILGGRGTGELFF. CDR3 bases: TGTGCCAGCAGTATCCTCGGGGGGCGCGGCACCGGGGAGCTGTTTTTT.

This sequence joins TRBV13 and TRBJ2-7; the match to TRBD1 covers 7 bases. CDR1 is PRHDT, CDR2 FYEKMQ, per germline (reference sequence). After removal of 3 bases from V and 2 bases from J, the junction contained 7 bases not matched to a gene. The CDR3 extends over 15 amino acids. CDR3 sequence (DNA): TGTGCCAGCAGCTTTACGTACAGGGGTACCTACGAGCAGTACTTC. Amino acid sequence: CASSFTYRGTYEQYF.

V usage is TRBV6-1 and J usage is TRBJ1-2, with TRBD1 as a possible D gene (5 bases). CDR3 length: 15 amino acids. Germline CDR1 is MNHNS and CDR2 is SASEGT. The germline V and J ends were trimmed by 4 bases and 2 bases, with 14 bases remaining between them. CDR3 in DNA: TGTGCCAGCAGTGTAATGACAGTCTCAAACTATGGCTACACCTTC. This codes for CASSVMTVSNYGYTF.